The 7 T cell receptor beta chains reported below all come from one sample, sequenced in a study of blood T cells in healthy people across ages. It was with a sample-barcoded 5' primer and a J-beta primer mix that a second PCR of about 6 to 12 cycles was run. MiXCR, run by TCRdb on the 5' RACE reads, gives a single entry per CDR3 protein. Among approximately 730,000 distinct CDR3 sequences listed, around half were seen once. The sequenced sample consisted of blood. Source of these receptors: a man older than 75 in good health.

This clonotype was picked up a small number of times. This chain connects TRBV6-2 or TRBV6-3 to TRBJ2-5, with 11 bases lining up with TRBD2. V was clipped by 6 bases and J by 11 bases; unmatched bases: 14. CDR3 size: 15 residues. Germline assignment: CDR1 MNHEY and CDR2 SVGEGT. CDR3 bases: TGTGCCAGCAGCACACTAGCGGGAGACCTCGGTGAGCAGTACTTC. Encoded protein: CASSTLAGDLGEQYF.

The V call is TRBV15, the J call TRBJ1-1; a possible D gene is TRBD1 (5 bases). CDR1 LNHNV and CDR2 YYDKDF come from the germline V gene (reference sequence). The CDR3 loop spans 13 amino acids. V shed 5 bases and J shed 5 bases, with 12 bases lying between them. The DNA of the CDR3 is TGTGCCACCAGCGAGGGGCCGAGGACTGAAGCTTTCTTT. It yields the protein CATSEGPRTEAFF.

This clonotype was counted a few times. This chain connects TRBV7-2 to TRBJ2-1, with 12 positions matching TRBD2. The junction had 8 bases not matched to a gene; V was cut back by 5 bases and J by 6 bases. The CDR3 is 16 residues long. Germline CDR1 is SGHTA and CDR2 is FQGNSA. The CDR3: CASSARLAGEANEQFF. DNA for the CDR3: TGTGCCAGCAGCGCTAGACTAGCGGGAGAGGCCAATGAGCAGTTCTTC.

The chain recombines TRBV3-1 with TRBJ2-5; TRBD2 matches 13 bases. Losses at the gene ends were 4 bases for V and 2 bases for J; bases not matched to a gene: 10. The CDR3 consists of 18 residues. CDR1 and CDR2 from the germline V gene are LGHDT and YNNKEL (reference sequence). Here the CDR3 DNA reads TGTGCCAGCAGCCGACGGACTAGCGGGAGAGTGTGGCAAGAGACCCAGTACTTC. Translating gives CASSRRTSGRVWQETQYF.

This chain joins TRBV3-1 and TRBJ2-5; 10 positions match TRBD2. This CDR3 has 17 residues. Germline assignment: CDR1 LGHDT and CDR2 YNNKEL (reference sequence). Trimming took 0 bases from V and 5 from J; bases not matched to a gene: 9. CDR3 amino acids: CASSQDLLAGVVETQYF. The CDR3 DNA reads as TGTGCCAGCAGCCAAGATCTCCTAGCGGGAGTGGTCGAGACCCAGTACTTC.

This clonotype was recorded many times. This rearrangement joins TRBV12-3 or TRBV12-4 to TRBJ2-7, with no clear D. V shed 6 bases and J shed 2 bases, with 8 bases lying between them. This CDR3 is built from 12 residues. CDR3 bases: TGTGCCAGCAGCCCGACCCCCTACGAGCAGTACTTC. Amino acids: CASSPTPYEQYF.

V gene TRBV11-2 combines with J gene TRBJ2-3; 8 bases fit TRBD1. Germline trimming cut 1 base from V and 14 bases from J; bases unmatched to any gene: 14. This CDR3 is built from 15 residues. The V gene's germline CDR1 is SGHAT and CDR2 FQNNGV. CDR3 residues: CASSLGAGGNRYAYF. CDR3 bases: TGTGCCAGCAGCTTAGGTGCAGGGGGCAACAGATACGCGTATTTT.